This entry lists 29 T cell receptor beta chains sequenced from one sample in a study of T cell responses to AZD1222 COVID-19 vaccine (dated by TCRdb to about 2021). The library was prepared using the immunoSEQ multiplex PCR assay. In TCRdb, the immuneACCESS table is reduced to in-frame sequences with V and J assigned. These tables do not hold every clone; where another copy was compared, an unresolved V gene accounts for under half, and the others remain unexplained. In this sample the table shows about 160,000 clones, under 95% of which occur a single time. Of the sample, roughly 3.3% falls within the top ten clones. This sample's time point label indicates: about 28 days (+/-7) after the second vaccine dose. Sequences were derived from peripheral blood, sampled 28 days after the second AZD1222 dose. These receptor sequences come from an adult who received the AZD1222 COVID-19 vaccine.

V gene TRBV27 combines with J gene TRBJ1-2; weak D call: TRBD1 (6 bases). V gave up 6 bases and J gave up 6 bases, with 17 bases separating them. The CDR3 consists of 14 residues. CDR1 and CDR2 from the germline V gene are MNHEY and SMNVEV (reference sequence). Here the CDR3 reads CASSRNTGSDGYTF. In DNA form, the CDR3 reads TGTGCCAGCAGCCGTAACACAGGGTCCGATGGCTACACCTTC.

The chain links TRBV12-5 to TRBJ1-2; D is possibly TRBD1 (5 bases). V was cut by 1 base and J by 1 base, with 10 bases left in between. This CDR3 spans 15 amino acids. CDR1 and CDR2 (germline): LGHNT, FRNRAP. DNA of the CDR3: TGTGCTAGTGGTTTGGAGGCAGGGAATAACTATGGCTACACCTTC. Protein sequence: CASGLEAGNNYGYTF.

CDR3 in DNA: TGTGCCAGCAGCCAAGAGGGTGGCTACACCTTC. This sequence encodes CASSQEGGYTF. The rearrangement joins TRBV3-1 (or the pseudogene TRBV3-2) to TRBJ1-2; D is unresolved. Germline CDR1 LGHDT, CDR2 YNNKEL (reference sequence). The CDR3 extends over 11 amino acids. The ends were cut back, 0 bases at V and 7 bases at J, with 3 bases in the middle.

The chain couples TRBV5-1 to TRBJ2-7, with 9 bases lining up with TRBD1. V was pared by 4 bases and J by 5 bases, with 10 bases of the junction left unmatched. The germline V gene has CDR1 SGHRS and CDR2 YFSETQ. CDR3 length equals 15 residues. The CDR3 DNA follows: TGCGCCAGCAGCCTTACCGGACAGGGGATCAACGAGCAGTACTTC. Its translation is CASSLTGQGINEQYF.

This rearrangement joins TRBV12-3 or TRBV12-4 to TRBJ1-5; D perhaps matches TRBD1 (6 bases). Trimming left V 5 bases short and J 5 bases short, with 10 bases between. There are 13 residues in the CDR3. CDR3: CASSRNRDQPQHF. Written as DNA, the CDR3 is TGTGCCAGCAGTCGTAACAGGGATCAGCCCCAGCATTTT.

The V and J genes are TRBV30 and TRBJ1-5; D might be TRBD1 (6 bases). With 3 bases removed from V and 5 bases from J, the gap between germline ends came to 11 bases. The CDR3 sequence is 13 residues long. Germline V gene data show CDR1 as GTSNPN and CDR2 as SVGIG (reference sequence). The CDR3 reads CAWRGDTYQPQHF. DNA for the CDR3: TGTGCCTGGAGGGGGGACACCTATCAGCCCCAGCATTTT.

The V and J genes are TRBV28 and TRBJ2-1, with D possibly being TRBD2 (7 bases). Trimming left V 3 bases short and J 1 base short, with 25 bases between. Germline CDR1 is MDHEN and CDR2 is SYDVKM. The CDR3 spans 20 residues. The CDR3 reads CASSFEPGAGFRGSYNEQFF. CDR3 in DNA: TGTGCCAGCAGTTTTGAACCGGGAGCGGGGTTCAGGGGATCCTACAATGAGCAGTTCTTC.

This clone appeared a few times. The chain employs TRBV7-9 and TRBJ2-7; D gene ambiguous. CDR1 SEHNR and CDR2 FQNEAQ come from the germline V gene (reference sequence). This CDR3 comprises 17 residues. V lost 0 bases and J lost 2, with 17 bases in between. Here the CDR3 reads CASSLAGRITEPYEQYF. Here the CDR3 DNA reads TGTGCCAGCAGCTTAGCAGGGCGTATTACGGAACCCTACGAGCAGTACTTC.

This clone was detected only once. The V gene is TRBV24-1, the J gene TRBJ1-4; TRBD1 might be the D (5 bases). V lost 3 bases, J lost 8 bases, and 15 bases lay in between. Germline CDR1 is KGHDR and CDR2 is SFDVKD. The CDR3 is made up of 15 amino acids. The CDR3 nucleotides are TGTGCCACCAGTGATCCCGGGACCGACGGGGAAAAACTGTTTTTT. It codes for CATSDPGTDGEKLFF.

In this sample, this clone turned up once. The chain combines TRBV4-1 with TRBJ1-6, with D possibly being TRBD1 (5 bases). Germline CDR1 and CDR2: MGHRA and YSYEKL. The CDR3 runs to 22 residues. V was clipped by 0 bases and J by 0 bases, with 24 bases between them. The CDR3 nucleotides are TGCGCCAGCAGCCAAGAATTTCTTCGACAGCCGACGATTAGCTCCTATAATTCACCCCTCCACTTT. Its protein product is CASSQEFLRQPTISSYNSPLHF.

The chain joins TRBV18 to TRBJ1-2, with D maybe TRBD1 (6 bases). Trimming pared 1 base from V and 6 bases from J, leaving 12 bases between. The germline V gene has CDR1 KGHSH and CDR2 LQKENI. The CDR3 loop spans 14 amino acids. CDR3 amino acids: CASSPLDRTHGYTF. In DNA form, the CDR3 reads TGTGCCAGCTCACCACTAGACAGGACCCATGGCTACACCTTC.

The V call is TRBV28, the J call TRBJ1-5, with 8 bases that match TRBD1. This CDR3 spans 16 amino acids. Unmatched junction bases numbered 5, after V lost 1 base and J lost 3 bases. The germline CDR1 and CDR2 sequences are MDHEN and SYDVKM. The CDR3 loop reads CASSLFGQGPNQPQHF. For the CDR3, the DNA is TGTGCCAGCAGTTTATTTGGACAGGGTCCCAATCAGCCCCAGCATTTT.

This chain connects TRBV2 to TRBJ1-1; D gene uncertain. V was pared by 4 bases and J by 1 base, with 10 bases between. The CDR3 runs to 14 residues. Germline lookup yields CDR1 SNHLY and CDR2 FYNNEI. This CDR3 is CASSARNPNTEAFF. CDR3 DNA sequence: TGTGCCAGCAGTGCCAGGAACCCGAACACTGAAGCTTTCTTT.

V and J are TRBV28 and TRBJ2-7; 9 bases are a match to TRBD1. The CDR3 loop spans 14 amino acids. Germline V gives CDR1 MDHEN, CDR2 SYDVKM. J gave up 5 bases and V 10 bases, and 12 bases lay outside the gene matches. CDR3: CATLFPGQGNEQYF. The CDR3 bases are TGTGCCACCCTTTTCCCGGGACAGGGTAACGAGCAGTACTTC.

The rearrangement links TRBV19 to TRBJ1-1; D uncertain. The V gene's germline CDR1 is LNHDA and CDR2 SQIVND (reference sequence). V was shortened by 6 bases and J by 9 bases, with 5 bases between the two germline ends. The CDR3 is 9 residues long. CDR3 bases: TGTGCCAGTAGGTTAAAAGCTTTCTTT. Its protein product is CASRLKAFF.

This clone was seen a single time. The rearrangement uses TRBV2 and TRBJ2-2, with 8 bases fitting TRBD2. Germline CDR1 reads SNHLY; CDR2 reads FYNNEI. This CDR3 comprises 14 residues. The V and J ends lost 3 bases and 6 bases, in that order; junction bases with no gene match: 3. The CDR3 nucleotides are TGTGCCAGCAGTGACCGACTAGCGTCCGGGGAGCTGTTTTTT. Translating it yields CASSDRLASGELFF.

The rearrangement joins TRBV19 to TRBJ1-1; D is unclear. Germline-derived CDR1 and CDR2 are LNHDA and SQIVND (reference sequence). The ends were cut back, 4 bases at V and 6 bases at J, with 15 bases in the middle. CDR3 length: 14 amino acids. In nucleotides, the CDR3 is TGTGCCAGTAGTAAACCAGGCGCGGCCCCTGAAGCTTTCTTT. Protein sequence: CASSKPGAAPEAFF.

This clone was recorded once. V is TRBV4-3 and J is TRBJ1-4; 10 bases align to TRBD1. Germline assignment: CDR1 LGHNA and CDR2 YSLEER. V lost 0 bases and J lost 7; bases outside the gene matches: 5. This CDR3 comprises 16 residues. The CDR3 loop reads CASSQEGTGAGEKLFF. As DNA, the CDR3 is TGCGCCAGCAGCCAAGAGGGGACAGGGGCGGGTGAAAAACTGTTTTTT.

The chain has TRBV11-2 and TRBJ2-1, with 8 positions matching TRBD2. The CDR3 covers 16 residues. Germline V gene sequence: CDR1 SGHAT, CDR2 FQNNGV. The trim removed 5 bases at V and 4 bases at J, leaving 10 bases unmatched. The CDR3 DNA is TGTGCCAGCAGCCAAATACTAGCGGCAGAGTACAATGAGCAGTTCTTC. Translation gives CASSQILAAEYNEQFF.

V and J are TRBV12-3 or TRBV12-4 and TRBJ2-2, with unresolved D. CDR3 length equals 11 residues. V dropped 2 bases and J dropped 6 bases, with 1 base sitting between them. The CDR3 sequence: CASSLSGELFF. The DNA of the CDR3 is TGTGCCAGCAGTTTATCCGGGGAGCTGTTTTTT.

V is TRBV29-1 and J is TRBJ2-1, with 11 bases fitting TRBD2. Germline lookup yields CDR1 SQVTM and CDR2 ANQGSEA. The CDR3 extends over 16 amino acids. V dropped 6 bases and J dropped 0; count of bases not matched to a gene: 7. This chain's CDR3 is CSVTGLAALSYNEQFF. As DNA, the CDR3 is TGCAGCGTGACGGGACTAGCGGCGCTCTCCTACAATGAGCAGTTCTTC.

The chain carries TRBV10-3 and TRBJ2-1; tentatively, D is TRBD2 (5 bases). V lost 8 bases, J lost 11 bases, and 13 bases lay in between. Germline V gives CDR1 ENHRY, CDR2 SYGVKD. CDR3 length: 11 amino acids. Here the CDR3 DNA reads TGTGCCATCGCCTCCGGGGATCAGCAGTTCTTC. Translation: CAIASGDQQFF.

The chain carries TRBV5-4 and TRBJ2-1; 7 nucleotides match TRBD1. Germline trimming cut 3 bases from V and 5 bases from J; bases unmatched to any gene: 5. This CDR3 contains 14 residues. Germline lookup yields CDR1 SGHNT and CDR2 YYREEE (reference sequence). The DNA for the CDR3 is TGTGCCAGCAGCTCCGGGACAGATAACAATGAGCAGTTCTTC. Translation: CASSSGTDNNEQFF.

Written as DNA, the CDR3 is TGCGCCAGCAGTGTTGTCCATCAGCCCCAGCATTTT. It is translated as CASSVVHQPQHF. The rearrangement uses TRBV10-2 and TRBJ1-5; D gene unclear. The CDR3 loop spans 12 amino acids. Germline V CDR1 and CDR2: WSHSY, SAAADI. V shed 4 bases and J shed 5 bases, with 6 bases lying between them.

For the CDR3, the DNA is TGTGCCAGCTCACCACTGGGGGATTCGGATGGCTACACCTTC. Its translation: CASSPLGDSDGYTF. This chain joins TRBV18 and TRBJ1-2, with D tentatively TRBD1 (5 bases). CDR1 is KGHSH, CDR2 LQKENI, per germline. This CDR3 is 14 amino acids long. Trimming took off 1 base at V and 6 bases at J, with 12 bases between the two ends.

This chain uses TRBV30 with TRBJ2-2, with a possible D match to TRBD2 (5 bases). The CDR3 is 15 residues long. Between the trimmed V and J ends, which lost 1 base and 2 bases, there was a span of 11 bases. Germline V gene lookup returns CDR1 GTSNPN and CDR2 SVGIG (reference sequence). The CDR3 DNA sequence: TGTGCCTGGAGTGGCGGGCTTGCTAACACCGGGGAGCTGTTTTTT. Protein sequence: CAWSGGLANTGELFF.

CDR3 region: CASSQASDTDYNSPLHF. CDR3 bases: TGTGCCAGCAGCCAAGCCTCCGATACAGACTATAATTCACCCCTCCACTTT. This sequence joins TRBV4-2 and TRBJ1-6; no definite D call. With 1 base removed from V and 3 bases from J, the gap between germline ends came to 13 bases. The CDR3 has 17 amino acids. In germline, CDR1 is LGHNA, CDR2 YNFKEQ.

The table lists this clone with a few counts. The chain joins TRBV11-2 to TRBJ2-7; 16 bases agree with TRBD2. Trimming cost V 7 bases and J 0 bases; bases outside gene matches: 12. Per germline, CDR1 SGHAT and CDR2 FQNNGV. The CDR3 loop spans 19 amino acids. The CDR3 bases are TGTGCCAGCACCCAGGGACTAGCGGGAGGGCGCAGCGGCTCCTACGAGCAGTACTTC. As protein: CASTQGLAGGRSGSYEQYF.

The chain recombines TRBV6-5 with TRBJ1-1; 7 bases map to TRBD1. The CDR3 has 16 amino acids. In germline, CDR1 is MNHEY, CDR2 SVGAGI. Trimming at V came to 2 bases and at J to 2 bases, leaving 8 bases not matched to a gene. As DNA, the CDR3 is TGTGCCAGCAGTTACGTGGCAGGGGGGAGAAACACTGAAGCTTTCTTT. Its protein product is CASSYVAGGRNTEAFF.